This is a list of T cell receptor beta chains from one sample in a study of T cell responses to AZD1222 COVID-19 vaccine. Here immunoSEQ multiplex PCR was the method, and the copy in TCRdb shows in-frame clones only, minus some. The table lists some 150,000 clones, 89% of them singletons. This specimen consisted of peripheral blood, obtained 28 days after the second AZD1222 dose. The receptors here all came from an adult who received the AZD1222 COVID-19 vaccine. CDR3s include the opening cysteine and the closing phenylalanine or tryptophan. A D gene is named only where the DNA matches it firmly. Clone size is shown for a subset of rows, as once, few, many or a class of expanded clone.

TRBV2	TRBJ1-4	NA	once	CATRQEGTTNEKLFF	TGTGCCACCCGACAGGAGGGTACGACTAATGAAAAACTGTTTTTT
TRBV7-6	TRBJ2-1	NA	NA	CASSLGAGAYNEQFF	TGTGCCAGCAGCTTAGGGGCAGGGGCATACAATGAGCAGTTCTTC
TRBV2	TRBJ2-7	NA	NA	CASSVGLTEQYF	TGTGCCAGCAGTGTTGGGCTAACGGAGCAGTACTTC
TRBV2	TRBJ2-1	NA	NA	CASSDRGGLNEQFF	TGTGCCAGCAGCGACAGGGGAGGGCTCAATGAGCAGTTCTTC
TRBV27	TRBJ2-5	TRBD2	once	CASSLASGRARETQYF	TGTGCCAGCAGTTTGGCTAGCGGGAGGGCCAGGGAGACCCAGTACTTC
TRBV30	TRBJ1-4	NA	NA	CAWSVLQSGEKLFF	TGTGCCTGGAGTGTACTACAGTCTGGTGAAAAACTGTTTTTT
TRBV4-3	TRBJ2-7	TRBD1	NA	CASSRDRGSYEQYF	TGCGCCAGCAGCCGGGACAGGGGCTCCTACGAGCAGTACTTC
TRBV11-2	TRBJ2-7	TRBD1	NA	CASKLTGTLSEQYF	TGTGCCAGCAAACTGACAGGGACCCTCAGCGAGCAGTACTTC
TRBV27	TRBJ2-2	NA	NA	CASSTSWIVNTGELFF	TGTGCCAGCAGTACATCGTGGATTGTGAACACCGGGGAGCTGTTTTTT
TRBV6-6	TRBJ1-3	TRBD1	NA	CASRGTGTGQNTIYF	TGTGCCAGCAGAGGGACCGGGACAGGACAGAACACCATATATTTT
TRBV3-1/TRBV3-2	TRBJ1-1	NA	NA	CASSPPGVNTEAFF	TGTGCCAGCAGCCCCCCGGGGGTGAACACTGAAGCTTTCTTT
TRBV19	TRBJ2-7	TRBD2	once	CASRLAGGPYYEQYF	TGTGCCAGTAGACTAGCGGGAGGGCCGTACTACGAGCAGTACTTC
TRBV19	TRBJ1-1	NA	NA	CASSILNTEAFF	TGTGCCAGTAGTATTTTGAACACTGAAGCTTTCTTT
TRBV28	TRBJ2-7	TRBD1	NA	CASSPGQTYEQYF	TGTGCCAGCAGTCCGGGACAGACCTACGAGCAGTACTTC
TRBV6-5	TRBJ2-3	NA	once	CASSSGHLSTDTQYF	TGTGCCAGCAGCTCGGGACACTTGAGCACAGATACGCAGTATTTT
TRBV6-2/TRBV6-3	TRBJ2-7	TRBD1	once	CASSSPGQLNF	TGTGCCAGCAGTTCCCCGGGACAGTTGAACTTC
TRBV18	TRBJ1-4	TRBD1	NA	CASSPTTGPGTENEKLFF	TGTGCCAGCTCACCAACCACAGGGCCGGGGACAGAAAATGAAAAACTGTTTTTT
TRBV28	TRBJ2-1	NA	NA	CASSLRNRWGPNEQFF	TGTGCCAGCAGTTTACGCAACAGATGGGGCCCAAATGAGCAGTTCTTC
TRBV28	TRBJ2-7	TRBD2	NA	CASSSSGRVYEQYF	TGTGCCAGCAGTTCTAGCGGGAGAGTCTACGAGCAGTACTTC
TRBV3-1/TRBV3-2	TRBJ1-1	TRBD1	NA	CASSQDRGMNTEAFF	TGTGCCAGCAGCCAAGACAGGGGGATGAACACTGAAGCTTTCTTT
TRBV19	TRBJ1-2	NA	NA	CASNIGRSYGYTF	TGTGCCAGTAACATAGGGAGGTCCTATGGCTACACCTTC
TRBV7-8	TRBJ2-7	TRBD2	NA	CASNHRASGSSYEQYF	TGTGCCAGCAACCACCGAGCTAGCGGGAGCTCCTACGAGCAGTACTTC
TRBV7-8	TRBJ2-1	NA	NA	CASIPRGWATNEQFF	TGTGCCAGCATCCCTAGAGGATGGGCCACCAATGAGCAGTTCTTC
TRBV7-3	TRBJ1-1	NA	NA	CASSPYLTEEAFF	TGTGCCAGCAGCCCCTACTTAACGGAAGAAGCTTTCTTT
TRBV7-3	TRBJ1-1	TRBD1	NA	CASSLLGGSTEAFF	TGTGCCAGCAGCTTACTAGGGGGCTCCACTGAAGCTTTCTTT
TRBV30	TRBJ1-4	NA	NA	CAWALVGINEKLFF	TGTGCCTGGGCGTTGGTAGGGATTAATGAAAAACTGTTTTTT
TRBV5-6	TRBJ1-2	TRBD1	NA	CASSASSLGQAFIGYTF	TGTGCCAGCAGCGCCTCATCCCTAGGACAGGCCTTTATTGGCTACACCTTC
TRBV5-1	TRBJ2-1	TRBD2	NA	CASRLAGYNEQFF	TGCGCCAGCCGACTAGCGGGATACAATGAGCAGTTCTTC
TRBV10-3	TRBJ1-3	NA	NA	CAISDLTAEGDTIYF	TGTGCCATCAGTGATCTGACAGCCGAGGGGGACACCATATATTTT
TRBV5-1	TRBJ1-1	NA	few	CASSLDRSATEAFF	TGCGCCAGCAGCTTGGACAGGTCCGCCACTGAAGCTTTCTTT
TRBV20-1	TRBJ2-1	NA	NA	CSASAPRDRHNEQFF	TGCAGTGCTAGTGCCCCCCGGGACCGCCACAATGAGCAGTTCTTC
TRBV25-1	TRBJ2-1	NA	once	CASSEFKSKQFF	TGTGCCAGCAGTGAATTCAAGTCCAAGCAGTTCTTC
TRBV28	TRBJ1-1	NA	NA	CASGGNTEAFF	TGTGCCAGCGGGGGAAACACTGAAGCTTTCTTT
TRBV3-1/TRBV3-2	TRBJ2-1	TRBD2	NA	CASSQDSGTSGSNEQFF	TGTGCCAGCAGCCAAGACTCCGGGACTAGCGGGAGTAATGAGCAGTTCTTC
TRBV6-5	TRBJ2-7	NA	few	CASVGFREQYF	TGTGCCAGCGTCGGATTTAGGGAGCAGTACTTC
TRBV30	TRBJ2-1	NA	once	CAWRRGGTPDEQFF	TGTGCCTGGAGAAGAGGAGGGACTCCCGATGAGCAGTTCTTC
TRBV18	TRBJ2-1	TRBD2	NA	CASSQEASGRGNEQFF	TGTGCCAGCTCACAAGAGGCTAGCGGGAGAGGGAATGAGCAGTTCTTC
TRBV4-1	TRBJ1-2	NA	NA	CASSPVGRLLRVGYTF	TGCGCCAGCAGCCCAGTCGGGCGCCTGCTCAGGGTTGGCTACACCTTC
TRBV30	TRBJ2-1	NA	NA	CAWTFWGNNEQFF	TGTGCCTGGACTTTCTGGGGGAACAATGAGCAGTTCTTC
TRBV19	TRBJ1-4	NA	NA	CASAAKLGVRDEKLFF	TGTGCCAGTGCTGCTAAGTTGGGGGTTCGAGATGAAAAACTGTTTTTT
TRBV7-2	TRBJ2-7	NA	NA	CASLPGGGYEQYF	TGTGCCAGCCTTCCCGGGGGTGGCTACGAGCAGTACTTC
TRBV9	TRBJ2-7	NA	NA	CASSAASTGPREQYF	TGTGCCAGCAGCGCAGCCAGCACAGGGCCAAGGGAGCAGTACTTC
TRBV5-1	TRBJ1-2	NA	NA	CASFEGATNYGYTF	TGCGCCAGCTTTGAAGGGGCCACTAACTATGGCTACACCTTC
TRBV11-2	TRBJ1-6	NA	NA	CASSLAGQNNSPLHF	TGTGCCAGCAGCTTAGCCGGACAGAATAATTCACCCCTCCACTTT
TRBV5-4	TRBJ2-2	TRBD2	NA	CASSRTSGNTGELFF	TGTGCCAGCAGCCGGACTAGCGGGAACACCGGGGAGCTGTTTTTT
TRBV6-2/TRBV6-3	TRBJ1-1	NA	NA	CASSWGPGTEAFF	TGTGCCAGCAGTTGGGGTCCCGGGACGGAAGCTTTCTTT
TRBV4-3	TRBJ2-7	TRBD2	NA	CASSQDFSGAFYEQYF	TGCGCCAGCAGCCAAGATTTCAGCGGGGCCTTTTACGAGCAGTACTTC
TRBV27	TRBJ1-6	NA	NA	CASTFGQGGSPLHF	TGTGCCAGCACCTTCGGGCAGGGAGGATCACCCCTCCACTTT
TRBV10-1	TRBJ2-6	TRBD1	NA	CASTTRTGGSGANVLTF	TGCGCCAGCACCACAAGGACAGGAGGCTCTGGGGCCAACGTCCTGACTTTC
TRBV7-8	TRBJ2-1	NA	NA	CASSLPRQNGALYNEQFF	TGTGCCAGCAGCTTACCGCGACAGAACGGGGCCCTTTACAATGAGCAGTTCTTC
TRBV15	TRBJ2-1	NA	NA	CATSRAGNYEQFF	TGTGCCACCAGCAGAGCTGGGAATTATGAGCAGTTCTTC